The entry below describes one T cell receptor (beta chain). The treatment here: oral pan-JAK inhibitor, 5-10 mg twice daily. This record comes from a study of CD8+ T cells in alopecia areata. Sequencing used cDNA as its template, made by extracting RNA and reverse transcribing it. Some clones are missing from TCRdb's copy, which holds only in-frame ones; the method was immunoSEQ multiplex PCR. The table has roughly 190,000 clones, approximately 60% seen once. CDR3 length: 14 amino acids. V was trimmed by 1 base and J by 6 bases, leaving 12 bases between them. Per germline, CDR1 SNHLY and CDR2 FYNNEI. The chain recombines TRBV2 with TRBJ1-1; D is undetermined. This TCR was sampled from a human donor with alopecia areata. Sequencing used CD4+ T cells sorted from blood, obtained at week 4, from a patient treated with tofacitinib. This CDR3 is CASSEEVGFPEAFF. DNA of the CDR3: TGTGCCAGCAGTGAAGAGGTAGGGTTTCCTGAAGCTTTCTTT.